The 4 T cell receptor beta chains listed next were all sequenced from one sample in a study of T-cell reconstitution after alpha-beta-depleted transplantation in children. Library preparation (for TCRbeta) was performed with unique molecular identifiers. TCRdb redid the calling of the PCR reads with MiXCR, one entry per CDR3 protein. This sample has some 500,000 distinct CDR3 sequences, with about 17% found just once. Sequenced here: PBMCs from the stem cell graft donor, sampled from the stem cell graft. The source is a human donor who donated a stem cell graft to a child with acute lymphoblastic leukemia.

CDR3 DNA: TGCGCCAGCAGCCAAAAGTATTCGGCGGGAGCCACAGATACGCAGTATTTT. The encoded protein is CASSQKYSAGATDTQYF. The V and J genes are TRBV4-1 and TRBJ2-3, with 7 bases aligning to TRBD2. V dropped 2 bases and J dropped 2; count of bases not matched to a gene: 10. The CDR3 covers 17 residues. Germline assignment: CDR1 MGHRA and CDR2 YSYEKL.

Of note for this clonotype: At one end the junction does not follow the germline gene, possibly because of a read error. The chain employs TRBV7-9 and TRBJ2-2, with 10 bases lining up with TRBD2. The CDR3 loop spans 17 amino acids. Germline-derived CDR1 and CDR2 are SEHNR and FQNEAQ (reference sequence). The CDR3 protein is CANSSPIAGGLTGELFF. DNA of the CDR3: TGTGCCAACAGCTCACCCATAGCGGGAGGACTCACCGGGGAGCTGTTTTTT.

The chain uses TRBV4-1 and TRBJ2-1; D is possibly TRBD1 or TRBD2 (5 bases each). Trimming left V 8 bases short and J 5 bases short, with 13 bases between. CDR3 size: 13 residues. Germline assignment: CDR1 MGHRA and CDR2 YSYEKL. CDR3: CASALGPDNEQFF. The CDR3, as DNA: TGCGCCAGCGCCCTGGGACCAGACAATGAGCAGTTCTTC.

The rearrangement joins TRBV3-1 to TRBJ2-7; the match to TRBD1 covers 7 bases. Trimming removed 5 bases from V and 0 bases from J; junction bases left unmatched: 10. Germline values: CDR1 LGHDT, CDR2 YNNKEL (reference sequence). The CDR3 is 16 amino acids. The CDR3 region is CASSFRTGAYSYEQYF. The CDR3 region has the DNA TGTGCCAGCAGCTTTCGGACAGGCGCCTACTCCTACGAGCAGTACTTC.